The 12 T cell receptor beta chains presented below share a single source sample, sequenced in a study of T cells in tuberculosis. Here immunoSEQ multiplex PCR was the method, and the copy in TCRdb shows in-frame clones only, minus some. The data contain tens of thousands of clones, roughly 92% of them singletons. The sequencing input was PBMCs. These receptors came from a donor between 5 and 29 years old with latent tuberculosis or without tuberculosis infection. Some clones in this sample may be carry-over from other donors' samples.

The rearrangement links TRBV19 to TRBJ1-2; maybe TRBD1 (6 bases). In germline, CDR1 is LNHDA, CDR2 SQIVND (reference sequence). The CDR3 covers 14 residues. Deletions cut 6 bases from V and 7 bases from J, with 18 bases between. For the CDR3, the DNA is TGTGCCAGTAGGCTCAGACAGGTAGCTAGTGGCTACACCTTC. This translates into CASRLRQVASGYTF.

This clone has just one count. CDR3 in amino acids: CSVSPVDRGSYEQYF. In nucleotides, the CDR3 is TGCAGCGTTTCCCCTGTGGACAGGGGATCCTACGAGCAGTACTTC. The chain uses TRBV29-1 and TRBJ2-7; 9 bases are a match to TRBD1. This CDR3 spans 15 amino acids. Looked up from germline, CDR1 is SQVTM and CDR2 is ANQGSEA. V was clipped by 5 bases and J by 1 base; unmatched bases: 9.

The count of this clone is one. The genes are TRBV5-1 and TRBJ1-2, with D perhaps TRBD1 (6 bases). V lost 3 bases and J 6 bases, leaving 18 bases between the germline ends. The CDR3 has 15 amino acids. In germline, CDR1 is SGHRS, CDR2 YFSETQ. CDR3 DNA sequence: TGCGCCAGCAGCTATTATCAAACAGGGACGAATGGCTACACCTTC. Translating gives CASSYYQTGTNGYTF.

V gene TRBV16 combines with J gene TRBJ2-3; TRBD2 aligns across 8 bases. The CDR3 loop spans 17 amino acids. Per the germline V gene, CDR1 is KGHSY and CDR2 is FQNENV. The V segment lost 4 bases and the J segment 4 bases; nucleotides outside the gene matches: 13. Here the CDR3 reads CASSPHLRREDADTQYF. The CDR3 DNA sequence: TGTGCCAGCAGCCCACACCTCCGGCGGGAGGATGCAGATACGCAGTATTTT.

This chain joins TRBV27 and TRBJ1-4, with 7 bases that match TRBD1. The germline V gene encodes CDR1 MNHEY and CDR2 SMNVEV (reference sequence). The CDR3 consists of 14 residues. The trim removed 0 bases at V and 9 bases at J, leaving 4 bases unmatched. CDR3 sequence: CASSLSGGGQKLFF. The CDR3 DNA reads as TGTGCCAGCAGTTTATCAGGGGGCGGTCAAAAACTGTTTTTT.

This chain links TRBV10-2 with TRBJ1-2, with 7 nucleotides matching TRBD1. This CDR3 contains 13 residues. The V and J ends lost 6 bases and 8 bases, in that order; junction bases with no gene match: 9. Germline CDR1 is WSHSY and CDR2 is SAAADI. The DNA for the CDR3 is TGCGCCAGCAGCGACCGAGGGGGCAGAGGCTACACCTTC. Translated, it gives CASSDRGGRGYTF.

The rearrangement joins TRBV29-1 to TRBJ1-2, with D tentatively TRBD1 (5 bases). The ends were cut back, 3 bases at V and 4 bases at J, with 18 bases in the middle. CDR1 SQVTM and CDR2 ANQGSEA come from the germline V gene. The CDR3 extends over 15 amino acids. This CDR3 is CSVEKTGSRGYGYTF. CDR3 coding DNA: TGCAGCGTTGAGAAAACAGGATCGCGGGGCTATGGCTACACCTTC.

The chain is built from TRBV25-1 and TRBJ1-1; TRBD1 might be the D (5 bases). Germline CDR1 and CDR2: MGHDK and SYGVNS. Trimming stripped 5 bases from V and 7 bases from J, with 11 bases between. CDR3 length: 12 residues. The CDR3 nucleotides are TGTGCCAGCAGTTCGGGGACTTTTGAAGCTTTCTTT. Translated: CASSSGTFEAFF.

V and J are TRBV11-2 and TRBJ1-1; 7 bases agree with TRBD1. CDR1 is SGHAT, CDR2 FQNNGV, per germline. The CDR3 runs to 13 residues. Trimming at V came to 1 base and at J to 7 bases, leaving 3 bases not matched to a gene. The DNA of the CDR3 is TGTGCCAGCAGCTTAGGACAGGGACTTGAAGCTTTCTTT. It yields the protein CASSLGQGLEAFF.

V is TRBV25-1 and J is TRBJ2-7; D may be TRBD2 (5 bases). V was pared by 4 bases and J by 7 bases, with 14 bases between. CDR1 MGHDK and CDR2 SYGVNS come from the germline V gene. The CDR3 sequence is 13 residues long. The CDR3 DNA is TGTGCCAGCAGTGGAACGGGATTGGGGGAGCAGTACTTC. This gives the protein CASSGTGLGEQYF.

This clone has more than one count but fewer than ten. V usage is TRBV7-2 and J usage is TRBJ1-6; a possible D gene is TRBD1 (5 bases). Trimming took off 2 bases at V and 6 bases at J, with 8 bases between the two ends. This CDR3 is 14 amino acids long. Germline CDR1 is SGHTA and CDR2 is FQGNSA. CDR3 nucleotide sequence: TGTGCCAGCAGCTTATGGCAGGGTAATTCACCCCTCCACTTT. Encoded protein: CASSLWQGNSPLHF.

The gene calls are TRBV30 and TRBJ1-5, with TRBD1 matching 9 bases. The J segment lost 9 bases and the V segment lost 1 base, leaving 1 base of the junction unmatched. Germline CDR1 reads GTSNPN; CDR2 reads SVGIG (reference sequence). The CDR3 extends over 12 amino acids. CDR3 DNA sequence: TGTGCCTGGAGTGGACAGGGGGGGCCCCAGCATTTT. This gives the protein CAWSGQGGPQHF.